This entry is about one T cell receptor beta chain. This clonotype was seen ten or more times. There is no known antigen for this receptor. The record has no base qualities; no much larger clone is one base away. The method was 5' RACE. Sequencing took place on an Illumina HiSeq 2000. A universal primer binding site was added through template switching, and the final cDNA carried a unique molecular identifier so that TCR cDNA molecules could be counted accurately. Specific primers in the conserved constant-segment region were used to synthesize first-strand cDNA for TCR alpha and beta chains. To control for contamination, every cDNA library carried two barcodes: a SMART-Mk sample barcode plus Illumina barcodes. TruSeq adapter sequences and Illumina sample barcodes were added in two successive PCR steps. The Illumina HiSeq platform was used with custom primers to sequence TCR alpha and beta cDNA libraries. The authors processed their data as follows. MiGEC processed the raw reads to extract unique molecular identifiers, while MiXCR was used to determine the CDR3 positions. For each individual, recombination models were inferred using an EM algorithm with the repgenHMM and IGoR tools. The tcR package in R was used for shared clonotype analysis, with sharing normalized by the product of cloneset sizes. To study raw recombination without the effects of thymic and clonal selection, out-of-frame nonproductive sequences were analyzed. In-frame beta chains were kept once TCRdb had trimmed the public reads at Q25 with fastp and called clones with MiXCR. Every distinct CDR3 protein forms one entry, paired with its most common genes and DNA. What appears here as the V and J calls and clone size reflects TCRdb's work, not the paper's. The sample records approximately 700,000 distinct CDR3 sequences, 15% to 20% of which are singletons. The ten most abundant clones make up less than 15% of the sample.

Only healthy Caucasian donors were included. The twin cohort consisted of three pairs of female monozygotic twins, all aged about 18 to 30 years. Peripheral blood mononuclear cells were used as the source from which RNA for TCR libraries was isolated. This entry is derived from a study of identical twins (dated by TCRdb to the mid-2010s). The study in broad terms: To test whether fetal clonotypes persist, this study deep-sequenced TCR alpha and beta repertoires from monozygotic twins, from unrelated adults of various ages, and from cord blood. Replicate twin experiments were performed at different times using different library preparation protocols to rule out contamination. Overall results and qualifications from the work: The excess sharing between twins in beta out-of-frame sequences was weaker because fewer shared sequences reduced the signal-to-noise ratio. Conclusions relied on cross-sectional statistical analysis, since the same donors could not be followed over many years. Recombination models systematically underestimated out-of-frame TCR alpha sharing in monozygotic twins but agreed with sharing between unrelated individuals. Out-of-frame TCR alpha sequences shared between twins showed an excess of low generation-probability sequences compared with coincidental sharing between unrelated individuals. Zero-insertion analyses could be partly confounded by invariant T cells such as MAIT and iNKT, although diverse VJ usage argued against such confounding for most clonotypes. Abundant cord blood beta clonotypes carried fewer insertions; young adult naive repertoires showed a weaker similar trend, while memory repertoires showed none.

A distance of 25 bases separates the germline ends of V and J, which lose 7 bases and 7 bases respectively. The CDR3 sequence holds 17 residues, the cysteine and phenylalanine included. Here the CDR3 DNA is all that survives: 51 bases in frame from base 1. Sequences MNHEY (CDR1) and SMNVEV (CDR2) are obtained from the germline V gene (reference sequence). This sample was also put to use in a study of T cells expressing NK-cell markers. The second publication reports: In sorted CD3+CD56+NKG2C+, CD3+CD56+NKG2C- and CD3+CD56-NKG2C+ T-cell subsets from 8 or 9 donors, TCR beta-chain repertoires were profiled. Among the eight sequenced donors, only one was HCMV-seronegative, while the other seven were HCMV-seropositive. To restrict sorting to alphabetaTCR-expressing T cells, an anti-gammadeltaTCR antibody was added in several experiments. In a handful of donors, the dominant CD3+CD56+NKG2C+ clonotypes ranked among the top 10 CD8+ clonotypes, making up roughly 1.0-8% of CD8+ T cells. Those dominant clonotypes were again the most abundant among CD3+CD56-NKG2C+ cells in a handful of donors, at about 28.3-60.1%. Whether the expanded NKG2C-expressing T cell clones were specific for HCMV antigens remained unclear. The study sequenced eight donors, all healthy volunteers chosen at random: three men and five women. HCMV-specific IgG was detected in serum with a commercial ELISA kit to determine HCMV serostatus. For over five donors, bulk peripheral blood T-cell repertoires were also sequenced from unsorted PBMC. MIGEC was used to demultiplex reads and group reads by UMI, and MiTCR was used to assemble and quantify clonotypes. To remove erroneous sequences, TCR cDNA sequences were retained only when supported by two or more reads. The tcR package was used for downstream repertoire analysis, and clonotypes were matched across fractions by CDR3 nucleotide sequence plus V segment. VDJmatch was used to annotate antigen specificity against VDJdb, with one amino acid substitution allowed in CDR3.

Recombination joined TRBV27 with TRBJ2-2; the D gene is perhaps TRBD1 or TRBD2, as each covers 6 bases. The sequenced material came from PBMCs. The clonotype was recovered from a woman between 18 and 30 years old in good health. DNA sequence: TGTGCCAGCACCCGATGGAGCGCGGGACAAGGGATCGGGGAGCTGTTTTTT. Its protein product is CASTRWSAGQGIGELFF.